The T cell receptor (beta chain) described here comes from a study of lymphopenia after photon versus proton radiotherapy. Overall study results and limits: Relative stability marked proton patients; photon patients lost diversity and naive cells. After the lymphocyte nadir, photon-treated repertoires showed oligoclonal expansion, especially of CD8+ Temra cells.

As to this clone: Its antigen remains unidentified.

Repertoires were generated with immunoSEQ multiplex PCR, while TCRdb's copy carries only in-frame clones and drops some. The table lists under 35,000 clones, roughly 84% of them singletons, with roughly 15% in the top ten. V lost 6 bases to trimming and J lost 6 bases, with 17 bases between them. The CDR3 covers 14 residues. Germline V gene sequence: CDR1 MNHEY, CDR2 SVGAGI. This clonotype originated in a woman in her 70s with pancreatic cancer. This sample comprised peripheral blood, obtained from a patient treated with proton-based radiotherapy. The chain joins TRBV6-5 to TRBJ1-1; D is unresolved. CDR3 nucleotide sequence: TGTGCCAGCAGCCGAGGTGTGGGTGGCGCTGAAGCTTTCTTT. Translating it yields CASSRGVGGAEAFF.